This T cell receptor (beta chain) was retrieved from a study of persistence of HIV-infected CD4 T cells. Stimulation used 10 ug/mL lysate from CMV-infected fibroblasts. Sorted nonresponding memory CD4+ T cells were CD40L-negative, CD69-negative, CD45RO-high. The libraries were made with immunoSEQ version 4 in survey mode. TCRdb's copy holds only in-frame clones and misses some; the assay was immunoSEQ multiplex PCR. The table shows 46,000 or so clones, with 70% to 80% occurring only once. Germline V gene lookup returns CDR1 SQVTM and CDR2 ANQGSEA. The CDR3 is 14 residues long. V dropped 5 bases and J dropped 5; count of bases not matched to a gene: 10. Notes on this clone: What it recognizes is unknown.

Overall study findings and caveats: TCRbeta richness was lower in CMV- and Gag-responding cells than in anti-CD3/anti-CD28-responding cells. Degenerate expanded CDR3beta sequences were enriched among CMV- and Gag-responding cells.

This clonotype was sampled from an adult man with HIV who was CMV-seropositive. Sequenced material: CD4+ T cells sorted from PBMCs after roughly 18-hour stimulation, taken from a patient who received antiretroviral therapy. The V and J genes are TRBV29-1 and TRBJ2-5; 8 nucleotides agree with TRBD1. CDR3 protein: CSVSDRGQAETQYF. The CDR3 nucleotides read TGCAGCGTTAGTGACAGGGGACAAGCGGAGACCCAGTACTTC.